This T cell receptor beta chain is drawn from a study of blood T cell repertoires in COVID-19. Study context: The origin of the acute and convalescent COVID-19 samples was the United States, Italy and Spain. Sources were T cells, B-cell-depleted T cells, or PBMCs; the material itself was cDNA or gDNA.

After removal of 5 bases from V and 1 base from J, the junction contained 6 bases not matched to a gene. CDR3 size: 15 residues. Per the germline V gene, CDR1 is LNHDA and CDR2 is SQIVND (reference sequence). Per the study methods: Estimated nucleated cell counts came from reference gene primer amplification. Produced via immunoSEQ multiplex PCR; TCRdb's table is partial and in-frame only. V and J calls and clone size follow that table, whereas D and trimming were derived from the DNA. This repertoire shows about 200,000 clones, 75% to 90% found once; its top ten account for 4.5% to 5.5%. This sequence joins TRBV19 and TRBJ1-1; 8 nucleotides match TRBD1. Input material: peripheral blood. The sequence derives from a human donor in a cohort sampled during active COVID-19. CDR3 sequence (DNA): TGTGCCAGTAGTCGACAGGGGCTGGCGAACACTGAAGCTTTCTTT. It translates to CASSRQGLANTEAFF.